These 20 T cell receptor beta chains originate from one sample sequenced in a study of shared clonotypes between healthy human individuals. The table came from immunoSEQ multiplex PCR; TCRdb's copy has only in-frame clones and leaves some out. The sample holds roughly 500,000 clones, more than 95% seen once. The sequencing input was naive CD4+ T cells sorted from blood. The subset here: CD45RA+ positively selected. The source is a woman aged 25-40 years in good health.

A note on this clone: Other DNA sequences in the sample encode the same CDR3. The chain employs TRBV11-2 and TRBJ1-3; no definite D call. Per the germline V gene, CDR1 is SGHAT and CDR2 is FQNNGV. V was cut by 1 base and J by 0 bases, with 7 bases left in between. The CDR3 has 15 amino acids. CDR3 nucleotide sequence: TGTGCCAGCAGCTTAGTAGTATCCTCTGGAAACACCATATATTTT. Translating gives CASSLVVSSGNTIYF.

Comments on this clone: Other nucleotide sequences from this sample produce the same CDR3. The chain has TRBV28 and TRBJ2-3; 11 bases are shared with TRBD2. Trimming removed 2 bases from V and 2 bases from J; junction bases left unmatched: 3. The CDR3 covers 16 residues. Germline V gene data show CDR1 as MDHEN and CDR2 as SYDVKM. CDR3 nucleotide sequence: TGTGCCAGCAGTTTAGGACTAGCGGGCTCCACAGATACGCAGTATTTT. Its translation is CASSLGLAGSTDTQYF.

The rearrangement links TRBV7-6 to TRBJ2-7, with TRBD1 identical over 8 bases. From germline, CDR1 is SGHVS and CDR2 FNYEAQ. The trim removed 5 bases at V and 3 bases at J, leaving 6 bases unmatched. The CDR3 consists of 14 residues. This chain's CDR3 is CASSAGTGIYEQYF. The CDR3 DNA sequence: TGTGCCAGCAGCGCCGGGACAGGTATCTACGAGCAGTACTTC.

This sequence joins TRBV19 and TRBJ2-1, with 11 nucleotides matching TRBD2. This CDR3 is 17 amino acids long. The V gene's germline CDR1 is LNHDA and CDR2 SQIVND (reference sequence). Trimming cost V 5 bases and J 2 bases; bases outside gene matches: 8. As DNA, the CDR3 is TGTGCCAGTAGTGCCGAAGGACTAGCGGGTACCTACAATGAGCAGTTCTTC. As protein: CASSAEGLAGTYNEQFF.

The V gene is TRBV19, the J gene TRBJ2-2; D ambiguous. This CDR3 contains 13 residues. Germline V lookup: CDR1 LNHDA, CDR2 SQIVND (reference sequence). V was pared by 7 bases and J by 4 bases, with 10 bases between. CDR3 loop: CASNRLSTGELFF. For the CDR3, the DNA is TGTGCCAGTAATCGTCTTAGCACCGGGGAGCTGTTTTTT.

This chain uses TRBV5-5 with TRBJ2-7; 9 positions match TRBD1. Germline lookup yields CDR1 SGHKS and CDR2 YYEKEE (reference sequence). The CDR3 has 14 amino acids. J was trimmed by 2 bases and V by 2 bases; bases with no gene match: 2. The CDR3: CASSFRDRAYEQYF. The DNA for the CDR3 is TGTGCCAGCAGCTTCCGGGACAGGGCCTACGAGCAGTACTTC.

The chain links TRBV19 to TRBJ1-2; TRBD1 matches at 7 bases. V lost 4 bases to trimming and J lost 4 bases; unmatched junction nucleotides: 9. Germline CDR1 reads LNHDA; CDR2 reads SQIVND (reference sequence). This CDR3 contains 15 residues. The CDR3 nucleotides read TGTGCCAGTAGTAAAGACCGGGACAGATTCTATGGCTACACCTTC. Translated: CASSKDRDRFYGYTF.

V is TRBV6-5 and J is TRBJ2-6; D gene uncertain. V was cut by 1 base and J by 0 bases, with 4 bases left in between. The CDR3 length is 15 residues. The germline gives CDR1 MNHEY, CDR2 SVGAGI. The CDR3 reads CASSYWRSGANVLTF. CDR3 nucleotides: TGTGCCAGCAGTTACTGGCGCTCTGGGGCCAACGTCCTGACTTTC.

The V and J genes are TRBV6-5 and TRBJ2-7; TRBD2 matches 9 bases. The V and J ends lost 2 bases and 5 bases, in that order; junction bases with no gene match: 10. Germline-derived CDR1 and CDR2 are MNHEY and SVGAGI. This CDR3 has 16 residues. CDR3 sequence (DNA): TGTGCCAGCAGTTACACAGGAGCGGGAGGAACTAACGAGCAGTACTTC. Encoded protein: CASSYTGAGGTNEQYF.

V and J are TRBV4-1 and TRBJ2-2; 10 nucleotides agree with TRBD2. The CDR3 extends over 17 amino acids. CDR1 is MGHRA and CDR2 is YSYEKL in the germline V gene. V was clipped by 4 bases and J by 9 bases; unmatched bases: 14. The chain's CDR3 is CASSPISGRNRNRELFF. Written as DNA, the CDR3 is TGCGCCAGCAGCCCAATTAGCGGGAGGAACCGGAATAGGGAGCTGTTTTTT.

The chain carries TRBV5-4 and TRBJ2-3, with TRBD2 identical over 10 bases. Per germline, CDR1 SGHNT and CDR2 YYREEE (reference sequence). This CDR3 has 17 residues. V shed 6 bases and J 3 bases; nucleotides not matched to a gene: 13. The CDR3, as DNA: TGTGCCAGCACCCGCCTGATAGCGGGAGGTGAGACAGATACGCAGTATTTT. Protein product: CASTRLIAGGETDTQYF.

This sequence joins TRBV27 and TRBJ1-1; D is ambiguous. This CDR3 has 13 residues. Germline V gene sequence: CDR1 MNHEY, CDR2 SMNVEV (reference sequence). The V gene lost 8 bases and the J gene lost 1 base, with 11 bases spanning the gap. CDR3 sequence: CASRREGNTEAFF. In nucleotides, the CDR3 is TGTGCCAGCCGTCGGGAAGGGAACACTGAAGCTTTCTTT.

The chain is built from TRBV16 and TRBJ2-3; D is perhaps TRBD2 (6 bases). Per germline, CDR1 KGHSY and CDR2 FQNENV. The CDR3 contains 16 residues. The V and J ends lost 0 bases and 6 bases respectively, with 16 bases between them. CDR3 region: CASSQSPGRDFDTQYF. CDR3 DNA: TGTGCCAGCAGCCAATCGCCAGGGCGGGATTTCGATACGCAGTATTTT.

The chain has TRBV5-1 and TRBJ2-5; tentatively, D is TRBD1 or TRBD2 (5 bases each). V dropped 2 bases and J dropped 3 bases, with 11 bases sitting between them. Germline CDR1 SGHRS, CDR2 YFSETQ. The CDR3 sequence is 14 residues long. CDR3 coding DNA: TGCGCCAGCAGCTTCGAGGGGCAGAAAGAGACCCAGTACTTC. Its translation: CASSFEGQKETQYF.

The CDR3 region has the DNA TGTGCCAGCAGACGTTCGGGAGTCACAGATACGCAGTATTTT. Its protein is CASRRSGVTDTQYF. The rearrangement links TRBV27 to TRBJ2-3; TRBD2 might be the D (6 bases). Trimming pared 6 bases from V and 2 bases from J, leaving 12 bases between. The CDR3 has 14 residues. Germline V gives CDR1 MNHEY, CDR2 SMNVEV (reference sequence).

Comment on this clone: Mismatch with germline at one junction end may stem from a read error. V usage is TRBV5-1 and J usage is TRBJ2-5; D is uncertain. Germline values: CDR1 SGHRS, CDR2 YFSETQ. The CDR3 runs 11 residues. The CDR3 is CASSSQGTQYF. Written as DNA, the CDR3 is TGCGCCAGCAGTTCGCAAGGGACCCAGTACTTC. Filled out from reference TRBV5-1 and TRBJ2-5, the complete variable domain reads KAGVTQTPRYLIKTRGQQVTLSCSPISGHRSVSWYQQTPGQGLQFLFEYFSETQRNKGNFPGRFSGRQFSNSRSEMNVSTLELGDSALYLCASSSQGTQYFGPGTRLLVL.

The genes are TRBV10-2 and TRBJ2-7; no firm D call. Trimming shortened V by 6 bases and J by 2 bases, and 8 bases separated the two germline ends. Per the germline V gene, CDR1 is WSHSY and CDR2 is SAAADI. The CDR3 is made up of 12 amino acids. The CDR3 sequence: CASRDQPYEQYF. As DNA, the CDR3 is TGCGCCAGCAGGGACCAACCCTACGAGCAGTACTTC.

V and J are TRBV6-4 and TRBJ2-1; 12 bases map to TRBD2. There are 16 residues in the CDR3. CDR1 and CDR2 (germline): MRHNA, SNTAGT. With V trimmed by 0 bases and J by 7 bases, 4 bases remained unmatched. CDR3 residues: CASSDSGLAGVNEQFF. In DNA form, the CDR3 reads TGTGCCAGCAGTGACTCGGGACTAGCGGGCGTTAATGAGCAGTTCTTC.

The V and J genes are TRBV2 and TRBJ2-7; the D gene is possibly TRBD1 (6 bases). Germline loops: CDR1 SNHLY, CDR2 FYNNEI. This CDR3 spans 12 amino acids. V dropped 7 bases and J dropped 4 bases, with 11 bases sitting between them. The CDR3 loop reads CASTGTTYEQYF. The DNA for the CDR3 is TGTGCCAGCACCGGGACAACATACGAGCAGTACTTC.

This clone was seen a single time. The chain links TRBV5-1 to TRBJ2-2; maybe TRBD1 (6 bases). CDR1 and CDR2 (germline): SGHRS, YFSETQ. V lost 7 bases to trimming and J lost 3 bases, with 19 bases between them. The CDR3 runs to 16 residues. CDR3 in amino acids: CASRSRGLADTGELFF. In DNA form, the CDR3 reads TGCGCCAGCCGTTCCAGGGGTCTGGCGGACACCGGGGAGCTGTTTTTT.